This T cell receptor (beta chain) is drawn from a study of glioma-infiltrating T cells. Findings and caveats of the study: Above-expected tissue-blood divergence occurred in all gliomas, most in low-grade ones. Very few CDR3 sequences were shared between tissue and blood.

Trimming at V came to 6 bases and at J to 3 bases, leaving 15 bases not matched to a gene. Looked up from germline, CDR1 is DFQATT and CDR2 is SNEGSKA (reference sequence). The CDR3 is made up of 17 amino acids. Relative to its sample, this clonotype is medium-sized (0.01 to 0.1%). Its cognate antigen is unknown. TCR alpha and beta CDR3 regions were amplified from RNA using iRepertoire nested multiplex PCR. Tissue mRNA or PBMC total RNA, 100-400 ng, went into one-step reverse transcription and amplification. MiXCR, applied by TCRdb to the multiplex PCR reads, yields one record per CDR3 protein. The table includes roughly 10,000 distinct CDR3 sequences, under 65% detected once.

This sequence joins TRBV20-1 and TRBJ2-3; TRBD2 agrees at 10 bases. Sequenced input: glioma tissue, nonneoplastic brain tissue, or PBMCs (not recorded which). The sequence was collected from a human donor with low-grade glioma or glioblastoma, undergoing nonglioma brain surgery, or in good health (not recorded which). In nucleotides, the CDR3 is TGCAGTGCGAGCGGACTAGCGGCCTCACGCCCGACAGATACGCAGTATTTT. Its translation is CSASGLAASRPTDTQYF.